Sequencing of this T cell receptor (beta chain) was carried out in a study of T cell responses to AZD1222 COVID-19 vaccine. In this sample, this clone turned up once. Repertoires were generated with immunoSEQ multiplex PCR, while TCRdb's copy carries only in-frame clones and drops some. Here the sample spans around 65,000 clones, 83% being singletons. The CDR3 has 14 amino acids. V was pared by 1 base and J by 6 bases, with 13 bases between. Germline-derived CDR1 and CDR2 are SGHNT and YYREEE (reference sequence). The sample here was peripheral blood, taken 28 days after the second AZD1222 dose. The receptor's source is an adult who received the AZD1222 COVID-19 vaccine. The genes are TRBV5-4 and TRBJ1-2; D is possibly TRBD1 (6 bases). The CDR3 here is CASSLRSGADGYTF. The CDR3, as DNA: TGTGCCAGCAGCTTGAGGTCGGGGGCCGATGGCTACACCTTC. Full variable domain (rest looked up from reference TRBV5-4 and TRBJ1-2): ETGVTQSPTHLIKTRGQQVTLRCSSQSGHNTVSWYQQALGQGPQFIFQYYREEENGRGNFPPRFSGLQFPNYSSELNVNALELDDSALYLCASSLRSGADGYTFGSGTRLTVV.